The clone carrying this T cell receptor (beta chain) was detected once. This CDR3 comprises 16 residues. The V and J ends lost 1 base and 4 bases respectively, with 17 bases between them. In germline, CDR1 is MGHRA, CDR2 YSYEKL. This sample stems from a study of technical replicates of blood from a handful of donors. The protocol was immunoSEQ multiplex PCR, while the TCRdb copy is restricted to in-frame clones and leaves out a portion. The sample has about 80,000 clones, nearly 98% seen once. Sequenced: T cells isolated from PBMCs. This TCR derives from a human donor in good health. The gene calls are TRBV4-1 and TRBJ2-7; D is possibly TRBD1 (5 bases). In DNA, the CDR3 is TGCGCCAGCAGCCAAGGGGCAGGGCAAATGCCATACGAGCAGTACTTC. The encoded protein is CASSQGAGQMPYEQYF.